This T cell receptor (beta chain) was captured by sequencing in a study of cytomegalovirus exposure and HLA in healthy donors. Primers for the PCR totalled 60 Vbeta and 13 Jbeta. Sequenced by immunoSEQ multiplex PCR; TCRdb stores in-frame clones only, minus some. The sample carries 100,000 to 120,000 clones, around 80% recorded once. There are 14 residues in the CDR3. Germline loops: CDR1 KGHSH, CDR2 LQKENI. Trimming shortened V by 3 bases and J by 6 bases, and 11 bases separated the two germline ends. This clone came up a few times. The clonotype was recovered from a man younger than 35 in good health and CMV-seronegative. This chain joins TRBV18 and TRBJ1-4; D might be TRBD1 (6 bases). The sequencing input was PBMCs. The CDR3 DNA reads TGTGCCAGCTCACCTTCACAGGGTTATGAAAAACTGTTTTTT. It codes for CASSPSQGYEKLFF.